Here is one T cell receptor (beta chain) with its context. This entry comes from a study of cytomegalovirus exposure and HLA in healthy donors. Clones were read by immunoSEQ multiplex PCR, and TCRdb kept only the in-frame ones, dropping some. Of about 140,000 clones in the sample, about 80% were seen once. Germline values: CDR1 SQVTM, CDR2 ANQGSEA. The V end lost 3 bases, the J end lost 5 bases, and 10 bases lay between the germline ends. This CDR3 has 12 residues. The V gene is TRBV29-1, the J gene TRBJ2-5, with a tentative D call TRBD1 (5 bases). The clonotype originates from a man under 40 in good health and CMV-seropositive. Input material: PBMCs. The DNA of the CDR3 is TGCAGCGTTGACCGACAGACGGAGACCCAGTACTTC. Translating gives CSVDRQTETQYF.